This T cell receptor (beta chain) was identified during a study of blood T cell repertoires in COVID-19 (TCRdb year 2020). Background on the whole study: Samples covering the acute and convalescent phases of COVID-19 were provided by collaborators in the United States, Italy and Spain. The prospective study material was composed of cDNA or gDNA derived from T cells, B-cell-depleted T cells, or PBMCs. Subjects who had been exposed to COVID-19, were actively infected with it, or had recovered from it provided the deeply sampled blood TCRbeta repertoires that made up the dataset. The repertoires were released in a freely available public database meant as a resource for research on the immune response to SARS-CoV-2. Samples came from the ongoing ImmuneRACE study (first 160 participants) plus 1,254 subjects from 6 global collaborators. The sample metadata nearly always contained a de-identified subject ID, COVID-19 status, age in years and sex. Where available, HLA class I and class II types were obtained from metadata supplied by the sample provider rather than from assay-based typing. The paper's findings and limits, for the study overall: The quantity of clinical and demographic metadata differed by source and by participant and was supplied without curation.

Concerning this clone: Its antigen is not yet known. No quality values exist for individual bases; no much larger clone is one base distant.

The CDR1 and CDR2 encoded by the germline V gene are SGDLS and YYNGEE. The CDR3 contains 16 residues, cysteine and phenylalanine counted. The read is trimmed to its CDR3 DNA, 48 bases read in frame from base 1. Relative to germline, V is 2 bases shorter and J is 1 base shorter, with 10 bases between their ends. One collaborating source in Seattle enrolled patients while the patients were actively infected and followed the patients over time throughout the course of disease. Each collaborating institution followed its own protocols to collect whole blood in K2EDTA tubes. For TCRbeta analysis, collaborators shipped samples in one of three forms: frozen whole blood, isolated PBMCs, or DNA extracted from either of those sample types. The immunoSEQ Assay, a bias-controlled multiplex PCR, was used to amplify TCRbeta CDR3 regions from genomic DNA. The authors' pipeline ran thus. The number of nucleated cells in each sample was estimated from the amplification of reference gene primers within the assay. Sequence reads were collapsed and filtered to measure the absolute abundance of every unique TCRbeta CDR3 rearrangement. For each sample, productive Simpson clonality was calculated as the square root of Simpson's diversity index across productive rearrangements. In TCRdb, the immuneACCESS table is reduced to in-frame sequences with V and J assigned. These tables do not hold every clone; where another copy was compared, an unresolved V gene accounts for under half, and the others remain unexplained. From that table come the V and J calls and clone size; the DNA was used to work out D and trimming. The sample profile shows fewer than 100,000 clones; 75% to 85% of them were found once. The ten largest make up around a tenth of the sample.

Material: peripheral blood. This clonotype was sampled from a man aged 50-59 years with COVID-19, enrolled during active disease. The chain uses TRBV9 and TRBJ2-6; the D gene is perhaps TRBD1, from 6 matching bases. The nucleotide sequence is TGTGCCAGCAGCGTGGGGGCTAATTCTGGGGCCAACGTCCTGACTTTC. Its coded protein is CASSVGANSGANVLTF.